The clone carrying this T cell receptor (beta chain) was seen at least ten times. This sample was taken from a study of T cells in Graves' hyperthyroidism and ophthalmopathy. Overall study context: Peripheral blood was acquired at first diagnosis, ahead of any therapy whatsoever.

The CDR3 length is 14 residues. The germline V gene has CDR1 DFQATT and CDR2 SNEGSKA (reference sequence). V dropped 6 bases and J dropped 1 base, with 13 bases sitting between them. Diagnoses used clinical symptoms, serum thyroxine and TRAb, thyroid ultrasound and orbital computed tomography. The blood specimen was taken at initial hyperthyroidism diagnosis, before any ophthalmopathy symptoms. The investigators amplified TCR beta CDR3 regions from RNA transcripts. The HTBI primer set drove a first-round RT-PCR of the TCR CDR3. TCRdb reanalysed the multiplex PCR reads using MiXCR and keeps one entry per CDR3 protein. This sample has about 380,000 distinct CDR3 sequences; approximately 15% occur once, and the top ten carry about a fifth.

This receptor was taken from a man aged 25-45 years with Graves' hyperthyroidism that later progressed to Graves' ophthalmopathy. The genes are TRBV20-1 and TRBJ1-5; D possibly corresponds to TRBD1 (6 bases). Input material: blood. Here the CDR3 DNA reads TGCAGTGCCACCCACAGGGAAAGCAATCAGCCCCAGCATTTT. Translation gives CSATHRESNQPQHF.